This T cell receptor (beta chain) was sequenced during a study of OX40 agonist ivuxolimab in advanced cancers. Whole-study context: From about 20 to 80 years was the age range, with a mean of approximately 58 years, and 70% to 85% were male. Partial responses were recorded for three patients, including one with hepatocellular carcinoma and two with cutaneous melanoma. Overall study results and limits: Some nonresponders likewise displayed low normalized T-cell clonal expansion.

In its sample, this clone was seen once. Antigen specificity is unknown. The CDR3 is 14 amino acids. CDR1 and CDR2 (germline): MNHEY, SMNVEV (reference sequence). The V segment lost 5 bases and the J segment 3 bases; nucleotides outside the gene matches: 7. TCRdb's table, derived via immunoSEQ multiplex PCR, lists solely in-frame clones and lacks some. The repertoire consists of about 89,000 clones, with more than 70% occurring once and the leading ten covering about 0.28%. The sequence was obtained from an adult with an advanced solid tumor such as melanoma, head and neck, liver or kidney cancer. The rearrangement joins TRBV27 to TRBJ2-7, with TRBD2 matching 7 bases. Material: CD4+ or CD8+ T cells sorted from blood, obtained in a trial of the OX40 agonist ivuxolimab. The CDR3 DNA reads as TGTGCCAGCAGTATTGCCGGGACTATCTACGAGCAGTACTTC. Encoded protein: CASSIAGTIYEQYF.